The 18 T cell receptor beta chains given below trace back to one sample, sequenced in a study of T cell responses to AZD1222 COVID-19 vaccine. Produced via immunoSEQ multiplex PCR; TCRdb's table is partial and in-frame only. Among roughly 130,000 clones listed, 91% were seen once. The material was peripheral blood, obtained on day 0 of AZD1222 vaccination. The receptors were gathered from an adult in good health.

The chain uses TRBV29-1 and TRBJ2-3, with D maybe TRBD2 (7 bases). The CDR3 has 16 amino acids. V gave up 4 bases and J gave up 0 bases, with 17 bases separating them. Germline lookup yields CDR1 SQVTM and CDR2 ANQGSEA. CDR3 region: CSVAPRGGDSTDTQYF. In DNA form, the CDR3 reads TGCAGCGTTGCCCCTCGAGGGGGGGATAGCACAGATACGCAGTATTTT.

The genes are TRBV24-1 and TRBJ2-7; D ambiguous. Per germline, CDR1 KGHDR and CDR2 SFDVKD. The CDR3 runs 12 residues. Between the trimmed V and J ends, which lost 3 bases and 3 bases, there was a span of 5 bases. This chain's CDR3 is CATSDESYEQYF. In nucleotides, the CDR3 is TGTGCCACCAGTGATGAGAGCTACGAGCAGTACTTC.

The genes are TRBV12-3 or TRBV12-4 and TRBJ2-7; D call uncertain. The V end was cut by 4 bases, the J end by 2 bases, with 9 bases between. This CDR3 contains 13 residues. The CDR3 loop is CASSWAETYEQYF. CDR3 bases: TGTGCCAGCAGTTGGGCGGAGACCTACGAGCAGTACTTC.

The V and J genes are TRBV4-3 and TRBJ2-1; the D gene could be TRBD1 or TRBD2 (6 bases each). CDR1 is LGHNA and CDR2 is YSLEER in the germline V gene. The CDR3 spans 17 residues. Trimming took off 0 bases at V and 8 bases at J, with 20 bases between the two ends. CDR3 amino acids: CASSQDWGATGADEQFF. In DNA form, the CDR3 reads TGCGCCAGCAGCCAAGATTGGGGGGCAACGGGGGCCGATGAGCAGTTCTTC.

This chain joins TRBV10-1 and TRBJ2-2, with D uncertain. The CDR3 length is 14 residues. Germline V lookup: CDR1 WNHNN, CDR2 SYGVQD (reference sequence). The V and J ends lost 3 bases and 4 bases respectively, with 9 bases between them. In DNA form, the CDR3 reads TGCGCCAGCAGTGAAACTGATGGCACCGGGGAGCTGTTTTTT. Protein: CASSETDGTGELFF.

V gene TRBV11-3 combines with J gene TRBJ2-1, with a possible D match to TRBD1 (6 bases). There are 16 residues in the CDR3. Germline loops: CDR1 SGHNT, CDR2 YENEEA. Trimming stripped 2 bases from V and 8 bases from J, with 19 bases between. CDR3 sequence reads: CASSLSRPGRGDEQFF. CDR3 sequence (DNA): TGTGCCAGCAGCTTATCCCGACCGGGCAGGGGAGATGAGCAGTTCTTC.

The J gene is TRBJ1-1, the V gene TRBV7-6; TRBD1 is a possible D gene (6 bases). The CDR3 consists of 13 residues. CDR1 is SGHVS, CDR2 FNYEAQ, per germline. V was shortened by 5 bases and J by 8 bases, with 15 bases between the two germline ends. This CDR3 reads CASSAGTTSEAFF. In nucleotides, the CDR3 is TGTGCCAGCAGCGCAGGGACAACCTCAGAAGCTTTCTTT.

V is TRBV5-1 and J is TRBJ1-2; TRBD1 matches 7 bases. J was trimmed by 5 bases and V by 7 bases; bases with no gene match: 11. The CDR3 is made up of 14 amino acids. Germline CDR1 SGHRS, CDR2 YFSETQ. Here the CDR3 DNA reads TGCGCCAGCTCGGAGACAGGGACTCATTATGGCTACACCTTC. Protein sequence: CASSETGTHYGYTF.

The V call is TRBV6-5, the J call TRBJ2-7; 13 bases match TRBD2. This CDR3 is 15 amino acids long. The V and J ends lost 2 bases and 9 bases, in that order; junction bases with no gene match: 7. CDR1 and CDR2 (germline): MNHEY, SVGAGI. CDR3 coding DNA: TGTGCCAGCAGTTACGCCGGGACTAGCGGGACTCGGCAGTACTTC. As protein: CASSYAGTSGTRQYF.

This clone occurred once. V and J are TRBV14 and TRBJ2-7; no clear D. Germline lookup yields CDR1 SGHDN and CDR2 FVKESK. The CDR3 has 13 residues. The V and J ends lost 0 bases and 3 bases respectively, with 6 bases between them. CDR3 residues: CASSQDRLYEQYF. CDR3 nucleotides: TGTGCCAGCAGCCAAGATCGCCTCTACGAGCAGTACTTC.

V usage is TRBV7-9 and J usage is TRBJ1-6, with 8 bases identical to TRBD1. V lost 4 bases and J lost 7; bases outside the gene matches: 6. Germline CDR1 and CDR2: SEHNR and FQNEAQ (reference sequence). The CDR3 has 15 residues. This chain's CDR3 is CASSYGQGGNSPLHF. The CDR3 region has the DNA TGTGCCAGCAGCTACGGACAGGGTGGAAATTCACCCCTCCACTTT.

This rearrangement joins TRBV28 to TRBJ1-6, with unresolved D. The CDR3 consists of 14 residues. Trimming removed 3 bases from V and 5 bases from J, with 8 bases in between. Per germline, CDR1 MDHEN and CDR2 SYDVKM. The CDR3 reads CASSFRVDNSPLHF. The CDR3 DNA reads as TGTGCCAGCAGTTTCCGGGTGGATAATTCACCCCTCCACTTT.

The rearrangement uses TRBV2 and TRBJ2-2, with D tentatively TRBD2 (6 bases). Trimming shortened V by 6 bases and J by 1 base, and 12 bases separated the two germline ends. Germline V gene data show CDR1 as SNHLY and CDR2 as FYNNEI. This CDR3 spans 15 amino acids. The CDR3 region has the DNA TGTGCCAGCAGACGGGGACTCCTGAACACCGGGGAGCTGTTTTTT. The encoded protein is CASRRGLLNTGELFF.

CDR3 DNA: TGTGCCAGCAGCGTAGCTCTATTGACAGCTCCTGAAGTAACCTTC. Amino acid sequence: CASSVALLTAPEVTF. The gene calls are TRBV9 and TRBJ1-2; D may be TRBD1 (5 bases). CDR1 and CDR2 from the germline V gene are SGDLS and YYNGEE. CDR3 length equals 15 residues. V shed 0 bases and J shed 14 bases, with 23 bases lying between them. The full variable domain, its missing parts supplied by reference TRBV9 and TRBJ1-2, is DSGVTQTPKHLITATGQRVTLRCSPRSGDLSVYWYQQSLDQGLQFLIQYYNGEERAKGNILERFSAQQFPDLHSELNLSSLELGDSALYFCASSVALLTAPEVTFGSGTRLTVV.

The table lists this clone with a count of one. The chain has TRBV9 and TRBJ2-5; D possibly uses TRBD1 or TRBD2 (7 bases each). V shed 3 bases and J shed 1 base, with 13 bases lying between them. The CDR3 is 15 residues long. Germline CDR1 and CDR2: SGDLS and YYNGEE. The CDR3 region has the DNA TGTGCCAGCAGCGCCAGGGGGGGCCCCCAAGAGACCCAGTACTTC. Translated, it gives CASSARGGPQETQYF. Based on the CDR3 plus reference TRBV9 and TRBJ2-5, the full variable domain is DSGVTQTPKHLITATGQRVTLRCSPRSGDLSVYWYQQSLDQGLQFLIQYYNGEERAKGNILERFSAQQFPDLHSELNLSSLELGDSALYFCASSARGGPQETQYFGPGTRLLVL.

The chain has TRBV5-6 and TRBJ2-1; D gene uncertain. The germline V gene encodes CDR1 SGHDT and CDR2 YYEEEE. V gave up 2 bases and J gave up 0 bases, with 9 bases separating them. The CDR3 runs 15 residues. The CDR3: CASSFQWDSYNEQFF. DNA for the CDR3: TGTGCCAGCAGCTTCCAGTGGGACTCCTACAATGAGCAGTTCTTC.

V gene TRBV7-9 combines with J gene TRBJ1-1; D not resolved. The V end was cut by 10 bases, the J end by 3 bases, with 12 bases between. This CDR3 is built from 12 residues. Germline-derived CDR1 and CDR2 are SEHNR and FQNEAQ (reference sequence). CDR3 nucleotide sequence: TGTGCCACCGTGGGAAGACACACTGAAGCTTTCTTT. Translation: CATVGRHTEAFF.

The chain uses TRBV5-5 and TRBJ1-6; D not certain. The germline V and J ends were trimmed by 0 bases and 8 bases, with 9 bases remaining between them. CDR1 is SGHKS, CDR2 YYEKEE, per germline (reference sequence). This CDR3 comprises 14 residues. The CDR3 DNA follows: TGTGCCAGCAGCTTGGAAATAGCGGATTCACCCCTCCACTTT. Translating it yields CASSLEIADSPLHF.